The 20 T cell receptor beta chains listed next were all sequenced from one sample in a study of blood T cell repertoires in COVID-19. The table came from immunoSEQ multiplex PCR; TCRdb's copy has only in-frame clones and leaves some out. The table includes 200,000 to 250,000 clones, approximately 90% detected once. Sequencing was performed on peripheral blood. The receptors were gathered from a woman in her forties who had recovered from COVID-19.

Concerning this clone itself: At one boundary the junction diverges from the germline segment, which might be a read error. The sample has other DNA sequences that encode this CDR3 too. J is TRBJ1-6 and V is TRBV27; 7 positions match TRBD1. Germline V lookup: CDR1 MNHEY, CDR2 SMNVEV (reference sequence). The CDR3 spans 17 residues. Here the CDR3 DNA reads TGTGCCAGCAGTTTAACCCCGAGAAACAGGGGTAATTCACCCCTTCACTTT. The encoded protein is CASSLTPRNRGNSPLHF.

The rearrangement joins TRBV24-1 to TRBJ2-1; 8 bases align to TRBD2. V was pared by 9 bases and J by 0 bases, with 0 bases of the junction left unmatched. The CDR3 sequence is 13 residues long. From germline, CDR1 is KGHDR and CDR2 SFDVKD. The CDR3 loop reads CATGTSSYNEQFF. The DNA for the CDR3 is TGTGCCACCGGGACTAGCTCCTACAATGAGCAGTTCTTC.

The CDR3 nucleotides read TGCGCCAGCAGCTTGTCCGGGACTAGCGGCAATGAGCAGTTCTTC. It encodes CASSLSGTSGNEQFF. The chain uses TRBV5-1 and TRBJ2-1; 11 bases map to TRBD2. J lost 6 bases, V lost 1 base, and 3 bases had no gene match. This CDR3 is built from 15 residues. The germline V gene encodes CDR1 SGHRS and CDR2 YFSETQ.

The rearrangement joins TRBV5-4 to TRBJ2-1, with 10 bases aligning to TRBD2. This CDR3 comprises 13 residues. Looked up from germline, CDR1 is SGHNT and CDR2 is YYREEE (reference sequence). The junction had 4 bases not matched to a gene; V was cut back by 5 bases and J by 8 bases. CDR3 in amino acids: CASRPAGGDEQFF. CDR3 sequence (DNA): TGTGCCAGCAGGCCAGCGGGGGGGGATGAGCAGTTCTTC.

The chain links TRBV13 to TRBJ2-7; TRBD1 matches at 7 bases. Germline V gene data show CDR1 as PRHDT and CDR2 as FYEKMQ (reference sequence). There are 16 residues in the CDR3. Unmatched junction bases numbered 8, after V lost 2 bases and J lost 1 base. DNA for the CDR3: TGTGCCAGCAGCTTAACAAGGGACAGAGTTTCCTACGAGCAGTACTTC. Its protein is CASSLTRDRVSYEQYF.

This sequence joins TRBV10-3 and TRBJ2-7, with 7 nucleotides matching TRBD2. CDR3 length equals 13 residues. J gave up 0 bases and V 6 bases, and 2 bases lay outside the gene matches. Germline V CDR1 and CDR2: ENHRY, SYGVKD. CDR3 coding DNA: TGTGCCATCAGCCGACTAGCCTCCTACGAGCAGTACTTC. Its protein product is CAISRLASYEQYF.

A few counts support this clone. The V gene is TRBV6-5, the J gene TRBJ2-1; a weak D match, TRBD2 (6 bases). This CDR3 is built from 14 residues. Trimming took off 2 bases at V and 6 bases at J, with 11 bases between the two ends. Germline V gene lookup returns CDR1 MNHEY and CDR2 SVGAGI. CDR3 in DNA: TGTGCCAGCAGTTACCAGGCGGGAAGCAATGAGCAGTTCTTC. Its protein product is CASSYQAGSNEQFF.

CDR3 sequence: CASSLTRDQPQHF. The CDR3 coding sequence is TGTGCCAGCTCCCTAACGCGAGATCAGCCCCAGCATTTT. The chain employs TRBV18 and TRBJ1-5; unclear D gene. The CDR3 length is 13 residues. Trimming removed 6 bases from V and 5 bases from J, with 11 bases in between. The V gene's germline CDR1 is KGHSH and CDR2 LQKENI.

The gene calls are TRBV30 and TRBJ2-7; a possible D gene is TRBD1 (5 bases). The CDR3 spans 11 residues. Trimming pared 5 bases from V and 6 bases from J, leaving 11 bases between. Germline V lookup: CDR1 GTSNPN, CDR2 SVGIG (reference sequence). The CDR3 reads CAWQGFLEQYF. CDR3 DNA: TGTGCCTGGCAGGGTTTTCTCGAGCAGTACTTC.

The rearrangement links TRBV23-1 to TRBJ2-3; D unclear. TRBV23-1 is an ORF, and what it does is uncertain. Trimming removed 6 bases from V and 9 bases from J, with 10 bases in between. CDR3 length equals 11 residues. The CDR3 is CASRPIITQYF. CDR3 nucleotide sequence: TGCGCCAGCAGACCTATTATCACGCAGTATTTT.

The chain recombines TRBV5-8 with TRBJ1-2; a possible D gene is TRBD1 (6 bases). The CDR3 contains 15 residues. V was clipped by 0 bases and J by 3 bases, with 12 bases between them. Germline assignment: CDR1 SGHTS and CDR2 YDEGEE. DNA of the CDR3: TGTGCCAGCAGCTTGGAGGTACAGGGCCACTATGGCTACACCTTC. Translation gives CASSLEVQGHYGYTF.

The genes are TRBV7-3 and TRBJ2-1; D not certain. CDR1 and CDR2 from the germline V gene are SGHTA and FQGTGA. V lost 2 bases and J lost 6, with 8 bases in between. The CDR3 spans 13 residues. The CDR3 coding sequence is TGTGCCAGCAGCTTAGGCCCCCCCAATGAGCAGTTCTTC. Protein: CASSLGPPNEQFF.

The count of this clone is one. The chain is built from TRBV5-4 and TRBJ1-3; no clear D gene. The CDR3 contains 15 residues. Germline lookup yields CDR1 SGHNT and CDR2 YYREEE (reference sequence). The ends were cut back, 2 bases at V and 0 bases at J, with 9 bases in the middle. The CDR3, as DNA: TGTGCCAGCAGCTTCGGTTCCCCCTCTGGAAACACCATATATTTT. It is translated as CASSFGSPSGNTIYF.

The J gene is TRBJ2-1, the V gene TRBV21-1; the table's TRBD1 call for D was not verified on the DNA. TRBV21-1 is an annotated pseudogene. This CDR3 contains 16 residues. CDR3 in amino acids: CASSKSCQNSYNEQFF. DNA for the CDR3: TGTGCCAGCAGCAAATCGTGTCAGAACTCCTACAATGAGCAGTTCTTC.

This clone was detected only once. This sequence joins TRBV21-1 and TRBJ1-6; TRBD1, the D gene given by the table, was not confirmed from the DNA. TRBV21-1 is described as a pseudogene. This CDR3 comprises 16 residues. Written as DNA, the CDR3 is TGTGCCAGCAGCAAAGGGAACAGGGGAGGTAATTCACCCCTCCACTTT. This translates into CASSKGNRGGNSPLHF.

The chain links TRBV29-1 to TRBJ1-5; perhaps TRBD1 as D (5 bases). This CDR3 has 14 residues. Trimming pared 7 bases from V and 7 bases from J, leaving 20 bases between. The germline V gene encodes CDR1 SQVTM and CDR2 ANQGSEA. CDR3 sequence (DNA): TGCAGCGCCGGAGACAGCCTCTTCGGGCAGCCCCAGCATTTT. It is translated as CSAGDSLFGQPQHF. Filled out from reference TRBV29-1 and TRBJ1-5, the complete variable domain reads SAVISQKPSRDICQRGTSLTIQCQVDSQVTMMFWYRQQPGQSLTLIATANQGSEATYESGFVIDKFPISRPNLTFSTLTVSNMSPEDSSIYLCSAGDSLFGQPQHFGDGTRLSIL.

This sequence joins TRBV19 and TRBJ2-3; 12 bases fit TRBD2. This CDR3 contains 16 residues. Germline CDR1 and CDR2: LNHDA and SQIVND (reference sequence). After removal of 5 bases from V and 7 bases from J, the junction contained 10 bases not matched to a gene. CDR3 bases: TGTGCCAGTAGTTCCCGACTAGCGGGGGATTCGAATACGCAGTATTTT. Encoded protein: CASSSRLAGDSNTQYF.

V usage is TRBV19 and J usage is TRBJ2-1, with 8 bases that match TRBD1. Germline-derived CDR1 and CDR2 are LNHDA and SQIVND (reference sequence). CDR3 length equals 15 residues. V lost 0 bases to trimming and J lost 8 bases; unmatched junction nucleotides: 6. DNA for the CDR3: TGTGCCAGTAGTATAGAGAGGACAGGGCGTGATGAGCAGTTCTTC. This gives the protein CASSIERTGRDEQFF.

The V and J genes are TRBV19 and TRBJ1-3; 10 bases map to TRBD1. The CDR3 runs to 17 residues. V gave up 7 bases and J gave up 0 bases; unmatched junction bases: 9. The germline V gene encodes CDR1 LNHDA and CDR2 SQIVND (reference sequence). CDR3 sequence reads: CASTHTRTGGSGNTIYF. DNA for the CDR3: TGTGCCAGTACTCACACCCGGACAGGGGGCTCTGGAAACACCATATATTTT.

This chain uses TRBV30 with TRBJ2-4; TRBD2 matches at 10 bases. Trimming removed 4 bases from V and 1 base from J; junction bases left unmatched: 16. The CDR3 extends over 19 amino acids. The germline V gene has CDR1 GTSNPN and CDR2 SVGIG (reference sequence). The DNA of the CDR3 is TGTGCCTGGACCCCCGAGATAGCGGGGGGCTCACAGGCCAAAAACATTCAGTACTTC. Translation: CAWTPEIAGGSQAKNIQYF. The full variable domain, its missing parts supplied by reference TRBV30 and TRBJ2-4, is SQTIHQWPATLVQPVGSPLSLECTVEGTSNPNLYWYRQAAGRGLQLLFYSVGIGQISSEVPQNLSASRPQDRQFILSSKKLLLSDSGFYLCAWTPEIAGGSQAKNIQYFGAGTRLSVL.